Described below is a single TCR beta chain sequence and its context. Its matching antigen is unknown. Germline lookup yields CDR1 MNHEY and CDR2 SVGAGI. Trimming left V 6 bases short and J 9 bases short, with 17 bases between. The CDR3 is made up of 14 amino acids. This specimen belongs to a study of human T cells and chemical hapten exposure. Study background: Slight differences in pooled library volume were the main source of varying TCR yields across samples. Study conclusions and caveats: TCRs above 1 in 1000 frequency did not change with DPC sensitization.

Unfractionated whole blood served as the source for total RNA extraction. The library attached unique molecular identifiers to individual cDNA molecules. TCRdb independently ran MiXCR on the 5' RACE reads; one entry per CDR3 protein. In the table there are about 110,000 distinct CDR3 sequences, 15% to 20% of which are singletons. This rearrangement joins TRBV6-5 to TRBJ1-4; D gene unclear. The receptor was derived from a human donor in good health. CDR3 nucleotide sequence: TGTGCCAGCAGCCCAGGAGGGTCAGAGAAAAAACTGTTTTTT. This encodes CASSPGGSEKKLFF.